What follows are 25 T cell receptor beta chains derived from one specimen sequenced in a study of blood T cell repertoires in COVID-19. Clones were sequenced by immunoSEQ multiplex PCR, and TCRdb holds only the in-frame ones, with some missing. The sample has about 250,000 clones, roughly 87% seen once. Material: PBMCs or T cells enriched from blood (not recorded which). The receptors shown here come from a woman aged 25-40 years with acute COVID-19.

The chain joins TRBV19 to TRBJ1-4; D not resolved. CDR1 LNHDA and CDR2 SQIVND come from the germline V gene (reference sequence). Deletions cut 4 bases from V and 8 bases from J, with 5 bases between. The length of the CDR3 is 11 residues. CDR3 amino acids: CASSTGEKLFF. CDR3 coding DNA: TGTGCCAGTAGTACGGGGGAAAAACTGTTTTTT.

This clone was seen just once. This chain links TRBV4-1 with TRBJ2-7; D not resolved. Trimming removed 0 bases from V and 6 bases from J, with 3 bases in between. Germline CDR1 MGHRA, CDR2 YSYEKL. The length of the CDR3 is 11 residues. CDR3 DNA sequence: TGCGCCAGCAGCCAAGATCTCGAGCAGTACTTC. Protein product: CASSQDLEQYF.

The chain couples TRBV5-1 to TRBJ2-3, with a possible D match to TRBD2 (6 bases). Looked up from germline, CDR1 is SGHRS and CDR2 is YFSETQ. The CDR3 is 16 amino acids. V was shortened by 0 bases and J by 6 bases, with 17 bases between the two germline ends. The CDR3: CASSLGQAGKMDTQYF. For the CDR3, the DNA is TGCGCCAGCAGCTTGGGTCAAGCGGGTAAAATGGATACGCAGTATTTT. Full variable domain (outside the CDR3, taken from reference TRBV5-1 and TRBJ2-3): KAGVTQTPRYLIKTRGQQVTLSCSPISGHRSVSWYQQTPGQGLQFLFEYFSETQRNKGNFPGRFSGRQFSNSRSEMNVSTLELGDSALYLCASSLGQAGKMDTQYFGPGTRLTVL.

The J gene is TRBJ2-1, the V gene TRBV18; possibly TRBD1 for D (6 bases). The germline CDR1 and CDR2 sequences are KGHSH and LQKENI. The CDR3 contains 16 residues. V was cut by 3 bases and J by 0 bases, with 12 bases left in between. CDR3 residues: CASSPGADGSYNEQFF. CDR3 bases: TGTGCCAGCTCACCGGGGGCCGACGGCTCCTACAATGAGCAGTTCTTC. The full variable domain, completed using reference TRBV18 and TRBJ2-1, is NAGVMQNPRHLVRRRGQEARLRCSPMKGHSHVYWYRQLPEEGLKFMVYLQKENIIDESGMPKERFSAEFPKEGPSILRIQQVVRGDSAAYFCASSPGADGSYNEQFFGPGTRLTVL.

The chain employs TRBV19 and TRBJ1-4; perhaps TRBD1 as D (6 bases). Germline V gene data show CDR1 as LNHDA and CDR2 as SQIVND (reference sequence). The CDR3 has 14 amino acids. Trimming left V 9 bases short and J 7 bases short, with 18 bases between. CDR3: CASRPRGGTEKLFF. The CDR3 DNA reads as TGTGCCAGCCGCCCCAGAGGGGGTACTGAAAAACTGTTTTTT.

This chain joins TRBV4-1 and TRBJ1-5; no clear D. Trimming pared 4 bases from V and 3 bases from J, leaving 7 bases between. Per germline, CDR1 MGHRA and CDR2 YSYEKL. This CDR3 spans 13 amino acids. CDR3 residues: CASSRHYNQPQHF. CDR3 sequence (DNA): TGCGCCAGCAGCCGCCACTACAATCAGCCCCAGCATTTT.

The chain links TRBV30 to TRBJ2-7; D is unresolved. V was cut by 3 bases and J by 3 bases, with 9 bases left in between. The CDR3 has 12 amino acids. Germline V gene data show CDR1 as GTSNPN and CDR2 as SVGIG (reference sequence). The chain's CDR3 is CAWRDAYYEQYF. The CDR3 region has the DNA TGTGCCTGGAGAGATGCCTACTACGAGCAGTACTTC.

V usage is TRBV5-1 and J usage is TRBJ2-5, with 8 bases lining up with TRBD2. Germline V gene lookup returns CDR1 SGHRS and CDR2 YFSETQ. The CDR3 spans 15 residues. V shed 6 bases and J 2 bases; nucleotides not matched to a gene: 9. The chain's CDR3 is CASTRGGRGQETQYF. DNA for the CDR3: TGCGCCAGCACCCGGGGGGGAAGGGGGCAAGAGACCCAGTACTTC.

The chain carries TRBV19 and TRBJ1-5, with 9 positions matching TRBD1. After removal of 6 bases from V and 0 bases from J, the junction contained 9 bases not matched to a gene. The CDR3 runs to 17 residues. Germline-derived CDR1 and CDR2 are LNHDA and SQIVND (reference sequence). CDR3: CASRTGTGFYSNQPQHF. The CDR3 bases are TGTGCCAGTAGGACCGGGACAGGGTTTTATAGCAATCAGCCCCAGCATTTT.

This chain's CDR3 is CASSQGQGETGELFF. The CDR3 DNA sequence: TGCGCCAGCAGCCAAGGACAGGGCGAAACCGGGGAGCTGTTTTTT. The V and J genes are TRBV4-1 and TRBJ2-2, with 7 bases lining up with TRBD1. This CDR3 region has 15 residues. The germline V gene encodes CDR1 MGHRA and CDR2 YSYEKL. The trim removed 1 base at V and 5 bases at J, leaving 4 bases unmatched.

The chain has TRBV30 and TRBJ1-2; D might be TRBD1 (6 bases). This CDR3 is built from 13 residues. The germline V gene encodes CDR1 GTSNPN and CDR2 SVGIG (reference sequence). V lost 2 bases, J lost 4 bases, and 11 bases lay in between. The CDR3 nucleotides read TGTGCCTGGAGTCTCGGACAGACCTATGGCTACACCTTC. Protein product: CAWSLGQTYGYTF.

The DNA of the CDR3 is TGTGCCAGTAGTATAAGACAGGGGGGATTCCAGCCCCAGCATTTT. It translates to CASSIRQGGFQPQHF. The chain recombines TRBV19 with TRBJ1-5, with 9 nucleotides matching TRBD1. The CDR3 is 15 amino acids. Trimming cost V 2 bases and J 7 bases; bases outside gene matches: 6. Germline lookup yields CDR1 LNHDA and CDR2 SQIVND (reference sequence).

The V gene is TRBV11-2, the J gene TRBJ1-1; D uncertain. Germline CDR1 is SGHAT and CDR2 is FQNNGV. V lost 5 bases and J lost 4, with 14 bases in between. This CDR3 contains 14 residues. The CDR3 loop reads CASSRAGFVTEAFF. CDR3 nucleotide sequence: TGTGCCAGCAGCAGAGCGGGATTCGTCACTGAAGCTTTCTTT.

Here the CDR3 DNA reads TGTGCCAGCAGCTCCCGGGGGGCCGCTATCCATGAGCAGTTCTTC. This translates into CASSSRGAAIHEQFF. J is TRBJ2-1 and V is TRBV7-6, with a tentative D call TRBD2 (7 bases). The CDR3 spans 15 residues. Germline V lookup: CDR1 SGHVS, CDR2 FNYEAQ. V lost 4 bases to trimming and J lost 8 bases, with 18 bases between them.

The J gene is TRBJ1-1, the V gene TRBV30; no clear D gene. The CDR3 covers 12 residues. From germline, CDR1 is GTSNPN and CDR2 SVGIG (reference sequence). Trimming took 4 bases from V and 1 from J, leaving 7 bases between them. The CDR3 nucleotides read TGTGCCTGGACAGGATGGAACACTGAAGCTTTCTTT. This translates into CAWTGWNTEAFF.

The chain links TRBV5-4 to TRBJ2-7; TRBD2 agrees at 13 bases. The CDR3 has 14 amino acids. Trimming cost V 5 bases and J 4 bases; bases outside gene matches: 3. Germline values: CDR1 SGHNT, CDR2 YYREEE (reference sequence). CDR3 amino acids: CASRLAGGPYEQYF. CDR3 DNA: TGTGCCAGCAGACTAGCGGGGGGGCCGTACGAGCAGTACTTC.

This rearrangement joins TRBV5-5 to TRBJ2-5; D call uncertain. Trimming left V 4 bases short and J 5 bases short, with 3 bases between. The germline CDR1 and CDR2 sequences are SGHKS and YYEKEE (reference sequence). The CDR3 sequence is 10 residues long. DNA for the CDR3: TGTGCCAGCAGCGGCGAGACCCAGTACTTC. It translates to CASSGETQYF.

The rearrangement links TRBV6-5 to TRBJ2-7, with D possibly being TRBD1 (7 bases). The V end lost 8 bases, the J end lost 7 bases, and 21 bases lay between the germline ends. Germline lookup yields CDR1 MNHEY and CDR2 SVGAGI. The CDR3 extends over 14 amino acids. Here the CDR3 reads CASQQEGASREQYF. In nucleotides, the CDR3 is TGTGCCAGCCAACAGGAGGGGGCTTCTAGGGAGCAGTACTTC.

The chain combines TRBV27 with TRBJ2-7, with D maybe TRBD1 (5 bases). This CDR3 is 14 amino acids long. Germline V gene sequence: CDR1 MNHEY, CDR2 SMNVEV (reference sequence). V lost 2 bases to trimming and J lost 1 base, with 9 bases between them. CDR3: CASSLSRASYEQYF. The CDR3 DNA reads TGTGCCAGCAGTTTAAGCAGGGCTTCCTACGAGCAGTACTTC.

The CDR3 loop reads CASSQERQEISYGYTF. The CDR3 nucleotides are TGCGCCAGCAGCCAAGAACGACAGGAGATCTCCTATGGCTACACCTTC. J is TRBJ1-2 and V is TRBV4-3, with a weak D call TRBD1 (6 bases). Germline V CDR1 and CDR2: LGHNA, YSLEER. The CDR3 length is 16 residues. V shed 0 bases and J shed 4 bases, with 15 bases lying between them.

This clone was recorded a few times. The CDR3 DNA sequence: TGTGCCAGCTCAGCATCAGGGGGGAGCTACGAGCAGTACTTC. Translating gives CASSASGGSYEQYF. This sequence joins TRBV18 and TRBJ2-7; D is perhaps TRBD1 (7 bases). Trimming pared 5 bases from V and 3 bases from J, leaving 14 bases between. The CDR3 loop spans 14 amino acids. Germline CDR1 is KGHSH and CDR2 is LQKENI.

The V call is TRBV6-5, the J call TRBJ2-3; D might be TRBD2 (6 bases). The ends were cut back, 11 bases at V and 6 bases at J, with 21 bases in the middle. The CDR3 runs to 14 residues. Per germline, CDR1 MNHEY and CDR2 SVGAGI. The CDR3 loop is CAGGVDYPADTQYF. In DNA, the CDR3 is TGTGCCGGCGGGGTAGACTACCCAGCGGATACGCAGTATTTT.

The chain has TRBV7-6 and TRBJ1-1; D unclear. The CDR3 has 13 residues. Germline CDR1 reads SGHVS; CDR2 reads FNYEAQ. V was trimmed by 6 bases and J by 1 base, leaving 9 bases between them. The CDR3 spells CASRPTANTEAFF. The CDR3 DNA sequence: TGTGCCAGCAGGCCAACAGCGAACACTGAAGCTTTCTTT.

Turning to this clone: The same CDR3 is also encoded by other DNA sequences in this sample. This sequence joins TRBV27 and TRBJ1-5, with no clear D. V was clipped by 0 bases and J by 4 bases, with 4 bases between them. Per the germline V gene, CDR1 is MNHEY and CDR2 is SMNVEV (reference sequence). The length of the CDR3 is 13 residues. DNA for the CDR3: TGTGCCAGCAGTTTATCCCCAAATCAGCCCCAGCATTTT. This gives the protein CASSLSPNQPQHF.

The rearrangement joins TRBV5-1 to TRBJ1-1, with a possible D match to TRBD1 (6 bases). V was pared by 4 bases and J by 4 bases, with 8 bases between. Per the germline V gene, CDR1 is SGHRS and CDR2 is YFSETQ. This CDR3 spans 12 amino acids. The chain's CDR3 is CASSVDSTEAFF. DNA for the CDR3: TGCGCCAGCAGCGTGGACAGCACTGAAGCTTTCTTT.